The T cell receptor (beta chain) under discussion was sequenced for a study of shared clonotypes between healthy human individuals. Concerning this clone: Its antigen is unknown. This sample also contains other DNA sequences that code for the same CDR3.

Overall study results and limits: A reduction in generation probabilities was seen for non-shared clonotypes relative to those shared by all four donors. It was anticipated that sequencing depth would influence how many clonotypes donors shared.

Clones were sequenced by immunoSEQ multiplex PCR, and TCRdb holds only the in-frame ones, with some missing. The sample holds over a million clones; 95% to 99% are singletons and the top ten take less than 0.55%. A split of CD4+ cells into CD45RA+ naive and CD45RA-negative memory subsets was performed. V gave up 0 bases and J gave up 5 bases; unmatched junction bases: 0. The CDR3 covers 13 residues. Germline CDR1 reads KGHSH; CDR2 reads LQKENI. The source of this sequence is a man younger than 45 in good health. Sample: naive CD4+ T cells sorted from blood. Subset in this sample: CD45RA+ positively selected. The V and J genes are TRBV18 and TRBJ2-5; 7 bases agree with TRBD2. CDR3 sequence: CASSPPGGETQYF. The CDR3 DNA is TGTGCCAGCTCACCACCCGGGGGGGAGACCCAGTACTTC.